This T cell receptor (beta chain) was obtained from a study of T cells in Graves' hyperthyroidism and ophthalmopathy. Turning to the study itself: The authors collected peripheral blood at initial diagnosis, before any treatment. Study-wide points: Blood held most thyroid clonotypes expanded above 0.001 frequency.

This clonotype was detected ten times or more. Antigen unknown. RNA transcripts gave rise to amplified TCR beta CDR3 regions. RT-PCR in the first round (using the HTBI primer set) targeted the TCR CDR3. MiXCR, run by TCRdb on the multiplex PCR reads, gives a single entry per CDR3 protein. This sample has 600,000 or so distinct CDR3 sequences, with roughly 15% found just once. The CDR3 is 12 amino acids. Trimming shortened V by 2 bases and J by 5 bases, and 9 bases separated the two germline ends. Germline values: CDR1 DFQATT, CDR2 SNEGSKA (reference sequence). The sequenced material came from blood. The TCR comes from a woman aged 50 to 60 with Graves' ophthalmopathy. V usage is TRBV20-1 and J usage is TRBJ2-5, with D perhaps TRBD2 (6 bases). The CDR3 sequence is CSARLEGETQYF. The CDR3 DNA follows: TGCAGTGCTAGACTGGAGGGCGAGACCCAGTACTTC.